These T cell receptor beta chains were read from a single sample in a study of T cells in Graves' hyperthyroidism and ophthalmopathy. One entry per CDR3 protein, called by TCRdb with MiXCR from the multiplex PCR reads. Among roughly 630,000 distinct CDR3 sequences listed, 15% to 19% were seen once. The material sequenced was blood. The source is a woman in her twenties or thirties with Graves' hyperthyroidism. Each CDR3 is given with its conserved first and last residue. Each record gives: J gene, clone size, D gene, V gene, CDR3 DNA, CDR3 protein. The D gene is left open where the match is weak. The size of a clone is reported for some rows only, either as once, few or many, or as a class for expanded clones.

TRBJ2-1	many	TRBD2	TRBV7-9	TGTGCCAGCAGCTTAGGGGCCGGCTCTAGCGGGAGTAGTTACAATGAGCAGTTCTTC	CASSLGAGSSGSSYNEQFF
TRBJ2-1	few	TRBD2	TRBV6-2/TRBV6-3	TGTGCCAGCAGTCGGCGCCTGGCGGGAGGGCCGAGGTCCTACAATGAGCAGTTCTTC	CASSRRLAGGPRSYNEQFF
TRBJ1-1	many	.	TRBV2	TGTGCCAGCAGTGATGGAATTGGGGGTATCACTGAAGCTTTCTTT	CASSDGIGGITEAFF
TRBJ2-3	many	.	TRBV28	TGTGCCACGGTTAGGGGGGATGGAGATACGCAGTATTTT	CATVRGDGDTQYF
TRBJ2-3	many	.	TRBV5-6	TGTGCCAGCAGCTTGGCAGGGGTCAATTTGGTAGATACGCAGTATTTT	CASSLAGVNLVDTQYF
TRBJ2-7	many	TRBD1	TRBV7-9	TGTGCCAGCAGCCCGACAGGGATCGAGCAGTACTTC	CASSPTGIEQYF
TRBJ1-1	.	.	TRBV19	TGTGCCAGTAGTATATTTGAGAACACTGAAGCTTTCTTT	CASSIFENTEAFF
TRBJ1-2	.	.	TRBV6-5	TGTGCCAGCAGTTATTCGGCAGTTTCTAACTATGGCTACACCTTC	CASSYSAVSNYGYTF
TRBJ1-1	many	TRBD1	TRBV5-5	TGTGCCAGCAGCTGGGGACAGCAGAACACTGAAGCTTTCTTT	CASSWGQQNTEAFF
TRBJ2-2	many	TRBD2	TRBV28	TGTGCCAGCAGTTTAATGGGACTAGCGGTTAACACCGGGGAGCTGTTTTTT	CASSLMGLAVNTGELFF
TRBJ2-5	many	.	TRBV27	TGTGCCAGCAGTGATCACCAAGAGACCCAGTACTTC	CASSDHQETQYF
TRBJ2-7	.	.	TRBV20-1	TGCAGTGCCCCGGACAACTACGAGCAGTACTTC	CSAPDNYEQYF
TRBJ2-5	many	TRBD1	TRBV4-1	TGCGCCAGCAGCCGCCTTGGGACAGCCCAAGAGACCCAGTACTTC	CASSRLGTAQETQYF
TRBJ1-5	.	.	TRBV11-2	TGTGCCAGCAGCTTACGAGTGAATTGGCCCCAGCATTTT	CASSLRVNWPQHF
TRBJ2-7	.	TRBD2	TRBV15	TGTGCCACCAGCATGGGAGCGGGAGCCTACGAGCAGTACTTC	CATSMGAGAYEQYF
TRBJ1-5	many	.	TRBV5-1	TGCGCCAGCAGCTTGGACGGCAGCGCGTACAATCAGCCCCAGCATTTT	CASSLDGSAYNQPQHF
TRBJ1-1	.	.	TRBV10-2	TGCGCCACCGGGACCGCCCGGAACACTGAAGCTTTCTTT	CATGTARNTEAFF
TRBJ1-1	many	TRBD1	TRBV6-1	TGTGCCAGCAGTCCACAGGGGTTCTCGAACACTGAAGCTTTCTTT	CASSPQGFSNTEAFF
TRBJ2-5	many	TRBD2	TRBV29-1	TGCAGCGTTGAGTACCTAGCGGGGGGAGAGACCCAGTACTTC	CSVEYLAGGETQYF
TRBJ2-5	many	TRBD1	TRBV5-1	TGCGCCAGCAGCCCGGGGGACAGGGGACAAGAGACCCAGTACTTC	CASSPGDRGQETQYF
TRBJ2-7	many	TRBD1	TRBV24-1	TGTGCCACCAGTGATTCCGGACAGGGGACCACGGGCGAGCAGTACTTC	CATSDSGQGTTGEQYF
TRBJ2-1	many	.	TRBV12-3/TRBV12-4	TGTGCCAGCATCGTTGGCCCGAGATACTACAATGAGCAGTTCTTC	CASIVGPRYYNEQFF
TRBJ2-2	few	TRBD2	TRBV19	TGTGCCAGTAGTATGGCGGGACTAGCGGGCCTTTACACCGGGGAGCTGTTTTTT	CASSMAGLAGLYTGELFF
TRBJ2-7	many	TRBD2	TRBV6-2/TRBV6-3	TGTGCCAGCAGTTACTCGAGAGCGGGGGATATCTACGAGCAGTACTTC	CASSYSRAGDIYEQYF
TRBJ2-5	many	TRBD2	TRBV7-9	TGTGCCAGCAGAGCGGGACTCCAAGAGACCCAGTACTTC	CASRAGLQETQYF
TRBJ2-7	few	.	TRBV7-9	TGTGCCAGCAGCTTAGTCGTTGTAGACGAGCAGTACTTC	CASSLVVVDEQYF
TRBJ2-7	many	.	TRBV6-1	TGTGCCAGCAGTTCCCTTCGGGACTCTGAAGACGAGCAGTACTTC	CASSSLRDSEDEQYF
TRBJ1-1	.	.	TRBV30	TGTGCCTGGACAGGGGTTAAGGACACTGAAGCTTTCTTT	CAWTGVKDTEAFF
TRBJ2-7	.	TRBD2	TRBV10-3	TGTGCCATCAGGGGGACTAGTAGGGAACCGTTCGAGCAGTACTTC	CAIRGTSREPFEQYF
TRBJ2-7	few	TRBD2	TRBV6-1	TGTGCCAGCCGAAGGACTAGCGGGAGGGCTTCATACGAGCAGTACTTC	CASRRTSGRASYEQYF
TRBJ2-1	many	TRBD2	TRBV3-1	TGTGCCAGCAGCCCTACTGGTGTAGCGGGGGACTACAATGAGCAGTTCTTC	CASSPTGVAGDYNEQFF
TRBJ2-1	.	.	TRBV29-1	TGCAGCGTTGCCTCGGAACCCTCCTACAATGAGCAGTTCTTC	CSVASEPSYNEQFF
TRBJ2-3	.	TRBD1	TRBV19	TGTGCCAGTAGTCCCCGGGACAGGTTAATCGATACGCAGTATTTT	CASSPRDRLIDTQYF
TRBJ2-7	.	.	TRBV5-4	TGTGCCAGCAGCTTGGGGGCGGGGACCTACGAGCAGTACTTC	CASSLGAGTYEQYF
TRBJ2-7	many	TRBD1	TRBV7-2	TGTGCCAGCAGCTTAGCCCGTCCCGGGACAGGGAAAGGCTCCTACGAGCAGTACTTC	CASSLARPGTGKGSYEQYF
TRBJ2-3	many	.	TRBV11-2	TGTGCCAGCAGCTTAAACGGGATTAGCACAGATACGCAGTATTTT	CASSLNGISTDTQYF
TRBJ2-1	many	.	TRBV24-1	TGTGCCACCGATGGAACCGGGACAAACTACAATGAGCAGTTCTTC	CATDGTGTNYNEQFF
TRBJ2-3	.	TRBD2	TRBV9	TGTGCCAGCAGCCCGATGACTAGCGGCACAGATACGCAGTATTTT	CASSPMTSGTDTQYF
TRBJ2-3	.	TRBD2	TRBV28	TGTGCCAGCAGTGGGGGGGTTCCAGATACGCAGTATTTT	CASSGGVPDTQYF
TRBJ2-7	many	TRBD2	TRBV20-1	TGCAGTGCTAAACTAGCGGAAAGCTACGAGCAGTACTTC	CSAKLAESYEQYF
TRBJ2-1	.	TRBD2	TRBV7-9	TGTGCCAGCAGCTTATGGGGGCCGTATACTAGCGGGAGGGCCTCCTACAATGAGCAGTTCTTC	CASSLWGPYTSGRASYNEQFF
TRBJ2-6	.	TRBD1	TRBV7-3	TGTGCCAGCAGCTTTCCGGGACAGGGAACAGCTGGGGCCAACGTCCTGACTTTC	CASSFPGQGTAGANVLTF
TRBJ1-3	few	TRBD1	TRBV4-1	TGCGCCAGCAGTCTAGAGGGGGCAGAAGGAAACACCATATATTTT	CASSLEGAEGNTIYF
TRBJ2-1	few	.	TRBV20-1	TGCAGTGCCTACGGACAGTACAATGAGCAGTTCTTC	CSAYGQYNEQFF
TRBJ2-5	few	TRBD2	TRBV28	TGTGCCAGCAGTGTGGGAGGGATCGGAAAAGAGACCCAGTACTTC	CASSVGGIGKETQYF
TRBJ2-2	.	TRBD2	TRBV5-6	TGTGCCAGCAGTCACAGGACTAGCGGCCTCGGGGAGCTGTTTTTT	CASSHRTSGLGELFF
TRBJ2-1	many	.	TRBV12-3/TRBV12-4	TGTGCCAGCAGTTTAGCGCTCAGCGGCAGCTCCTACAATGAGCAGTTCTTC	CASSLALSGSSYNEQFF
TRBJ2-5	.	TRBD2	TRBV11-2	TGTGCCAGCACTCCTTTTCTGGCTAGCGGGAAAGAGACCCAGTACTTC	CASTPFLASGKETQYF
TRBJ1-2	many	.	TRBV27	TGTGCCAGCAGGGGAGGGGGGCAGGCTTACAACTATGGCTACACCTTC	CASRGGGQAYNYGYTF
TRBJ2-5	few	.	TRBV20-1	TGCAGTGCTAGAAGTACTAGGGGACTGGAGGAGACCCAGTACTTC	CSARSTRGLEETQYF
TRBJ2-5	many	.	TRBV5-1	TGCGCCAGCAGCTCACAGGGCGGTGATGTGACCCAGTACTTC	CASSSQGGDVTQYF
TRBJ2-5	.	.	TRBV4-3	TGCGCCAGCAGCCAAGATGGGGGACGGGCGAAGACCCAGTACTTC	CASSQDGGRAKTQYF
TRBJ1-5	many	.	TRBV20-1	TGCAGTGCTGTTGAAGCCAGGTGGAATCAGCCCCAGCATTTT	CSAVEARWNQPQHF
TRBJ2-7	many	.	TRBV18	TGTGCCAGCTCCCCCTTGGGGGACGCCTGGGAGCAGTACTTC	CASSPLGDAWEQYF